The subject of this entry is one T cell receptor beta chain. The antigen it recognizes is unknown. The CDR1 and CDR2 encoded by the germline V gene (reference sequence) are GTSNPN and SVGIG. The CDR3 runs 15 residues from the cysteine to the phenylalanine. Kept here is only the CDR3 DNA, which spans 45 bases and is read in frame from base 1. At the junction V is shortened by 3 bases and J by 7 bases; bases outside the gene matches: 9. The library was prepared using the immunoSEQ multiplex PCR assay. For the multiplex PCR, a mixture combining 60 forward primers for TCR Vbeta segments and 13 reverse primers for TCR Jbeta segments was used. The CDR3 region of rearranged TCR beta genes was amplified from genomic DNA by a multiplex PCR assay. The amplified TCR beta libraries were sequenced on the Illumina HiSeq System as 87-base-pair reads. Processing in the source paper ran as follows. A later analysis tallied roughly 78 million unique TCR beta chains across the 666 repertoires, and about 10 million of those chains were shared by two or more donors. Raw reads were error-corrected and collapsed into unique sequences with a nearest-neighbor algorithm that merged closely related sequences to remove PCR and sequencing errors. To assign V, D and J gene segments, CDR3 sequences were aligned to IMGT reference sequences. Each retained sequence needed at least a six-nucleotide match to both a V gene segment and a J gene segment. Rearrangements were classified as productive when the CDR3 lacked stop codons and remained in frame with V and J, and all other rearrangements were classified as non-productive. CDR3 was defined according to IMGT convention as the region running from the second conserved V-encoded cysteine to the conserved J-encoded phenylalanine. Sequences without an unambiguous match to a single V gene segment were excluded from the earlier analysis of several hundred of the donors. In an earlier analysis of 587 of the donors, a V segment was called functional when productive rearrangements were above 56.7%, and segregating when the standard deviation between donors exceeded 5%. A statistical classification framework was built for diagnosing cytomegalovirus status from the catalog of TCR beta chain sequences. A later analysis assigned V and J genes by comparing TCR nucleotide sequences with IMGT/GENE-DB human TR gene sequences. Using the TCRdist pipeline, a later analysis assigned CDR3 sequences along with most-parsimonious VDJ recombination scenarios. In a later analysis, each TCR beta chain was defined by its CDR3 amino acid sequence together with its V-gene family, and reads without a unique V-gene family were excluded. A later analysis removed 500 to 650 highly shared, low-generation-probability nucleotide sequences to deal with suspected cross-contamination and a sequencing artifact. For each public chain, a later analysis derived a clonal expansion index from normalized ranks of inferred template counts within each repertoire. In a later analysis, generation probabilities were computed using a VDJ recombination model fitted to out-of-frame rearrangements, and the results were checked against IGoR. A later analysis scored TCR-TCR, TCR-HLA and TCR-CMV co-occurrence with hypergeometric tests, applying a repertoire-size bias correction to TCR pairs. False discovery rates were estimated in a later analysis by permuting HLA or CMV assignments 20 times. A later analysis grouped co-occurring TCRs with DBSCAN, adding TCRdist sequence similarity when clustering within HLA-allele-positive subsets. For co-occurrence clustering, repertoires with fewer than 30,000 or more than 120,000 public chains were excluded, along with roughly 5 repertoires with anomalous nucleotide sharing. Entries here come from immuneACCESS through TCRdb and include only in-frame sequences with V and J called. Some clones fail to appear in such tables; in the studies checked, an unresolved V gene covers under half of the shortfall, and the cause of the remainder is unknown. The V and J calls and clone size were taken over from that table, and D and trimming were inferred from the DNA. The sample's clone listing holds more than 100,000 clones. The ten top clones hold 3% to 3.5% of the sample.

In total, fewer than 750 healthy bone marrow donors made up the cohort. At the time of sampling, all cohort members were nominally healthy, though unrecorded immune exposures were likely present. The donor tested CMV seronegative, placing the donor among the 350 to 400 seronegative members of the cohort. Every donor gave a peripheral blood sample, and the peripheral blood mononuclear cells from that sample were used for TCR beta sequencing. Genomic DNA extraction from the blood cell samples was performed with the Qiagen DNeasy Blood Extraction Kit. The data stem from a study of cytomegalovirus exposure and HLA in healthy donors listed by TCRdb under 2017. About the investigation overall: According to an earlier analysis of 587 of the donors, about 170 million T cells yielded 100 million or so unique TCR beta sequences and 250 to 350 Gb of sequence data. Roughly 300 gigabases of sequencing data and 75 million to 85 million unique TCR sequences made up an early release that covered nearly 650 HLA-typed donors. In the later analysis, no new phenotypic data were used to find candidate immune exposures; instead, reliance was placed on TCR beta sequences and their occurrence across donors. The number of donors typed differed by locus, with roughly 629-640 for A, B, C, DRB1 and DQB1, over 500 for DQA1, approximately 580 for DPA1, and over 400 for DPB1. An earlier analysis of a few hundred of the donors applied high-throughput TCR beta sequencing to assess whether each TCR beta V gene segment acted as functional or pseudogenic. All discovery cohort repertoires had been generated using a single sequencing platform. A handful of DR-DQ haplotypes were handled as single units for association and clustering because linkage in the cohort was strong. The genetic ancestry cluster associated with self-reported Caucasian donors included 81% of the roughly 400 genotyped donors. A later analysis re-examined previously published TCR beta repertoires from hundreds of donors and added high-resolution HLA genotyping to investigate patterns of TCR occurrence. On average, about 240,000 unique TCR beta nucleotide sequences were sequenced per donor among 350 to 400 genotyped donors of the cohort, with roughly 18% of those sequences being non-productive. The study aimed to test whether signatures of past pathogen exposure could be identified by cataloging public T cell receptors. A later genetic analysis used genome-wide SNP genotypes for about three fifths of the 666 donors, treating that subset as a discovery cohort. HLA typing included class I and class II loci at four-digit resolution. To predict cytomegalovirus infection status, the study brought together high-throughput TCR immunosequencing, statistical association of individual TCRs with disease status, and machine learning. The study used immunosequencing to profile the T cell repertoires of 666 subjects and linked those repertoires to cytomegalovirus serostatus. Donor age, sex, ethnicity and CMV serostatus were compiled together with the repertoire data. Besides the first cohort of hundreds of subjects, a separate validation cohort made up of 120 different subjects was used. On the study overall, not on this receptor specifically: This cohort had only TCR beta chains sequenced, and the lack of alpha or paired-chain data limited which features could be detected. A later genetic analysis associated a missense DCLRE1C variant with V-gene and J-gene trimming of TCR beta chains, and an independent cohort replicated the association. Compared with the roughly 670-donor mean, donors in an Asian-associated ancestry cluster had fewer N-insertions in productive TCRs, according to a later genetic analysis. The study gave a list of 150 to 200 TCR beta chains associated with cytomegalovirus. The sequencing pipeline was judged likely to have produced a cluster of highly shared sequence variants as a technical artifact. While some public TCRs were present in many individuals, most TCR sequences turned up only very rarely across donors. A further reported finding was that TCR beta sequences accurately predicted the HLA-A and HLA-B alleles for most subjects in the first cohort. At a false discovery rate of 0.05, a later analysis linked some 18,000 TCR beta sequences to specific HLA alleles. It was suggested by the authors that the approach could potentially be generalized to other disease states and immunological phenotypes. The presence/absence analyses assumed that sequencing depth was roughly uniform across donors, and that assumption may not be true. In an earlier analysis of some 540 of the donors, most TCR beta V segments appeared in productive rearrangements about 90% or about 30% of the time, broadly matching IMGT annotations. Some IMGT-functional V segments, including TRBV6-2 and TRBV6-3, could not be distinguished by the 87-base-pair reads and were therefore excluded. When HLA alleles, especially DR and DQ, strongly co-occurred, attributing TCR associations to individual alleles was difficult. In vitro tests confirmed that three of the cytomegalovirus-associated TCR beta chains recognize cytomegalovirus antigens. A later analysis found that TCR association rates varied across HLA loci, with DRB1 alleles showing the most associated TCRs and HLA-C alleles the fewest. The only immune exposure information available for the cohort was CMV serostatus. In a later analysis, HLA-associated TCR beta chains were found to be more clonally expanded and to have lower generation probabilities than equally common non-associated chains. Approximately 18 rarely observed V segments, including chromosome 9 orphons, were excluded from the earlier analysis of about 610 of the donors because counts were too low. A later analysis reported that several top co-occurrence clusters appeared linked to parvovirus B19, influenza, CMV and Epstein-Barr virus. Because HLA typing was missing for some donors at each locus, association tests included only the typed subset. Linkage disequilibrium might explain the correlated functional status among segregating V segments, but an unknown experimental factor could not be excluded. According to a later analysis, most CMV-associated TCR beta chains appeared to be HLA-restricted, and the HLA associations seemed to be driven largely by CMV exposure. The classifier was reported to diagnose cytomegalovirus status with high specificity and sensitivity in both the original cohort and the validation cohort.

Sequences were obtained from PBMCs. This TCR derives from a man aged 35 to 55 in good health and CMV-seronegative. In this chain, TRBV30 is recombined with TRBJ1-5; 10 middle bases align to TRBD1. The DNA sequence is given as TGTGCCTGGAGGCCGACAGGGGGCAGCGGGCAGCCCCAGCATTTT. This sequence encodes CAWRPTGGSGQPQHF. Outside the CDR3, residues come from the reference TRBV30 and TRBJ1-5 proteins, so the full variable domain is: SQTIHQWPATLVQPVGSPLSLECTVEGTSNPNLYWYRQAAGRGLQLLFYSVGIGQISSEVPQNLSASRPQDRQFILSSKKLLLSDSGFYLCAWRPTGGSGQPQHFGDGTRLSIL.